These 27 T cell receptor beta chains came from one sample sequenced in a study of T-cell reconstitution after alpha-beta-depleted transplantation in children. Construction of the TCRbeta library involved unique molecular identifiers. Each CDR3 protein gets one entry after TCRdb re-called the PCR reads with MiXCR. This sample yields thousands of distinct CDR3 sequences, of which roughly a quarter are seen a single time; 50% to 75% belongs to the top ten. The sequenced sample was PBMCs, mostly from graft donor cells, obtained 60 days after TCRalphabeta/CD19-depleted stem cell transplant. The receptors shown here come from a boy younger than two who had a stem cell transplant for acute myeloid leukemia, so the T cells may come from the graft donor.

This sequence joins TRBV7-9 and TRBJ1-1, with a weak D call TRBD1 (5 bases). V was cut by 5 bases and J by 0 bases, with 10 bases left in between. The CDR3 totals 14 residues. CDR1 is SEHNR, CDR2 FQNEAQ, per germline (reference sequence). CDR3 sequence: CASSPGGVNTEAFF. For the CDR3, the DNA is TGTGCCAGCAGCCCTGGGGGGGTGAACACTGAAGCTTTCTTT.

The rearrangement links TRBV28 to TRBJ2-1; perhaps D is TRBD1 or TRBD2 (5 bases each). The CDR3 extends over 17 amino acids. The V gene lost 10 bases and the J gene lost 0 bases, with 22 bases spanning the gap. Germline CDR1 is MDHEN and CDR2 is SYDVKM. The CDR3 sequence is CAIGPVPVGGSYNEQFF. Written as DNA, the CDR3 is TGTGCCATCGGCCCCGTGCCCGTTGGGGGCTCCTACAATGAGCAGTTCTTC.

The chain uses TRBV19 and TRBJ2-3; 10 bases are shared with TRBD2. V lost 5 bases to trimming and J lost 0 bases; unmatched junction nucleotides: 14. The CDR3 extends over 19 amino acids. Germline CDR1 reads LNHDA; CDR2 reads SQIVND (reference sequence). CDR3 sequence reads: CASSAKAGGPVGSTDTQYF. CDR3 nucleotide sequence: TGTGCCAGTAGTGCGAAAGCGGGGGGGCCTGTAGGCAGCACAGATACGCAGTATTTT.

This clonotype was picked up many times. V and J are TRBV28 and TRBJ1-5; D gene unclear. In germline, CDR1 is MDHEN, CDR2 SYDVKM. V lost 5 bases and J 15 bases, leaving 23 bases between the germline ends. The CDR3 loop spans 14 amino acids. The CDR3 nucleotides are TGTGCCAGCAGTATCCCCAATTCCGGAGGTGGAGGGCATTTT. It translates to CASSIPNSGGGGHF. The full variable domain, with the rest looked up from reference TRBV28 and TRBJ1-5, is DVKVTQSSRYLVKRTGEKVFLECVQDMDHENMFWYRQDPGLGLRLIYFSYDVKMKEKGDIPEGYSVSREKKERFSLILESASTNQTSMYLCASSIPNSGGGGHFGDGTRLSIL.

In its sample, this clonotype was seen many times. V is TRBV29-1 and J is TRBJ2-3, with 8 bases that match TRBD2. After removal of 0 bases from V and 4 bases from J, the junction contained 3 bases not matched to a gene. Germline CDR1 is SQVTM and CDR2 is ANQGSEA. The CDR3 has 14 residues. CDR3 coding DNA: TGCAGCGTTGAAGAGGGCGGGGGGCCAGATACGCAGTATTTT. This sequence encodes CSVEEGGGPDTQYF.

This clonotype is deemed medium-sized. This chain links TRBV15 with TRBJ2-4; TRBD2 aligns across 7 bases. Trimming at V came to 0 bases and at J to 14 bases, leaving 4 bases not matched to a gene. Germline values: CDR1 LNHNV, CDR2 YYDKDF (reference sequence). The CDR3 consists of 12 residues. DNA for the CDR3: TGTGCCACCAGCAGAGAGGTGGGGAGGGAGTACTTC. Protein sequence: CATSREVGREYF.

This clonotype was seen only once. This sequence joins TRBV7-2 and TRBJ2-1, with 8 bases lining up with TRBD2. Trimming removed 0 bases from V and 4 bases from J; junction bases left unmatched: 2. CDR1 and CDR2 (germline): SGHTA, FQGNSA. The CDR3 extends over 15 amino acids. The CDR3 sequence is CASSLASGIYNEQFF. The CDR3 region has the DNA TGTGCCAGCAGCTTAGCTAGCGGGATTTACAATGAGCAGTTCTTC.

This clonotype was recorded at least ten times. The V gene is TRBV15, the J gene TRBJ2-7, with 11 positions matching TRBD1. The CDR3 has 15 amino acids. Germline V gene sequence: CDR1 LNHNV, CDR2 YYDKDF (reference sequence). Unmatched junction bases numbered 1, after V lost 1 base and J lost 2 bases. CDR3 amino acids: CATSRGGQGAYEQYF. Here the CDR3 DNA reads TGTGCCACCAGCAGAGGGGGACAGGGGGCCTACGAGCAGTACTTC.

This clonotype ranks as medium-sized (0.01 to 0.1%). The CDR3 sequence: CASSLNGGGTEAFF. Written as DNA, the CDR3 is TGCGCCAGCAGCTTGAACGGAGGGGGCACTGAAGCTTTCTTT. V is TRBV5-1 and J is TRBJ1-1; D may be TRBD1 (6 bases). This CDR3 is built from 14 residues. V shed 1 base and J shed 4 bases, with 11 bases lying between them. The germline gives CDR1 SGHRS, CDR2 YFSETQ.

This sequence joins TRBV12-3 or TRBV12-4 and TRBJ2-2, with 10 bases identical to TRBD2. With V trimmed by 5 bases and J by 6 bases, 3 bases remained unmatched. The CDR3 has 14 residues. This CDR3 is CASSRLAGPGELFF. In DNA, the CDR3 is TGTGCCAGCAGTCGACTAGCGGGTCCCGGGGAGCTGTTTTTT.

This clonotype was seen ten or more times. The V and J genes are TRBV6-2 or TRBV6-3 and TRBJ2-2; D not certain. Germline loops: CDR1 MNHEY, CDR2 SVGEGT. This CDR3 spans 13 amino acids. V lost 6 bases and J lost 2, with 7 bases in between. The chain's CDR3 is CASRPSNTGELFF. The CDR3 DNA reads as TGTGCCAGCAGACCCAGCAACACCGGGGAGCTGTTTTTT.

For this clonotype: At one end, the junction sequence differs from germline, possibly due to a read error. V usage is TRBV4-1 and J usage is TRBJ2-3; TRBD2 might be the D (6 bases). This CDR3 contains 16 residues. CDR1 and CDR2 from the germline V gene are MGHRA and YSYEKL. The CDR3 nucleotides read TGTGCCAGGGCCCCCCGGGTCGGGGGTTGGGGAGATACGCAGTATTTT. Residues: CARAPRVGGWGDTQYF.

At least ten counts were recorded for this clonotype. In nucleotides, the CDR3 is TGTGCCAGCAGCTCAGGAGTCAGGGAAGACTCCCAGTACTTC. Amino acids: CASSSGVREDSQYF. The J gene is TRBJ2-5, the V gene TRBV7-6, with D perhaps matching TRBD1 (5 bases). The CDR3 has 14 residues. Germline V CDR1 and CDR2: SGHVS, FNYEAQ. Deletions cut 4 bases from V and 9 bases from J, with 18 bases between. The full variable domain, rest sourced from reference TRBV7-6 and TRBJ2-5, is GAGVSQSPRYKVTKRGQDVALRCDPISGHVSLYWYRQALGQGPEFLTYFNYEAQQDKSGLPNDRFSAERPEGSISTLTIQRTEQRDSAMYRCASSSGVREDSQYFGPGTRLLVL.

This chain connects TRBV10-2 to TRBJ2-2, with D unclear. In germline, CDR1 is WSHSY, CDR2 SAAADI. Trimming removed 1 base from V and 5 bases from J, with 8 bases in between. The CDR3 runs to 14 residues. CDR3 region: CASSEFRTTGELFF. For the CDR3, the DNA is TGCGCCAGCAGTGAGTTTAGGACGACCGGGGAGCTGTTTTTT.

In its sample, this clonotype was seen many times. The chain links TRBV13 to TRBJ2-3; 14 bases are shared with TRBD2. Trimming took 4 bases from V and 2 from J; bases not matched to a gene: 5. The length of the CDR3 is 17 residues. Germline CDR1 is PRHDT and CDR2 is FYEKMQ (reference sequence). For the CDR3, the DNA is TGTGCCAGCAGCTCGAGACTAGCGGGGGGGCACACAGATACGCAGTATTTT. Amino acid sequence: CASSSRLAGGHTDTQYF.

The genes are TRBV7-2 and TRBJ2-7; D call uncertain. There are 13 residues in the CDR3. The germline CDR1 and CDR2 sequences are SGHTA and FQGNSA. V lost 5 bases and J lost 3, with 11 bases in between. The CDR3 region is CASSLGSVYEQYF. CDR3 nucleotide sequence: TGTGCCAGCAGCCTCGGATCGGTCTACGAGCAGTACTTC.

This clonotype was seen at least ten times. V and J are TRBV6-1 and TRBJ1-1, with D possibly matching TRBD1 (6 bases). Germline V gene data show CDR1 as MNHNS and CDR2 as SASEGT. This CDR3 has 14 amino acids. V dropped 9 bases and J dropped 0 bases, with 14 bases sitting between them. The CDR3 sequence is CASYRGQVNTEAFF. Written as DNA, the CDR3 is TGTGCCAGTTATAGGGGACAAGTGAACACTGAAGCTTTCTTT.

This clonotype was recorded many times. CDR3 in DNA: TGTGCCAGCAGCTTAACGATCTACAATGAGCAGTTCTTC. Translated, it gives CASSLTIYNEQFF. This chain uses TRBV7-3 with TRBJ2-1; D remains unclear. CDR1 is SGHTA, CDR2 FQGTGA, per germline. CDR3 length: 13 amino acids. V lost 0 bases and J lost 3, with 3 bases in between.

On this clonotype itself: The junction differs from germline at one of its ends, possibly a read error. The chain links TRBV15 to TRBJ2-7; the D call may be TRBD1 or TRBD2 (6 bases each). The CDR3 contains 13 residues. Germline V gives CDR1 LNHNV, CDR2 YYDKDF (reference sequence). CDR3 residues: CGLLGGHSYEQYF. The DNA for the CDR3 is TGCGGGCTCTTGGGGGGCCACTCCTACGAGCAGTACTTC.

This clonotype was recorded many times. The chain combines TRBV14 with TRBJ1-2; D gene uncertain. The CDR3 has 13 residues. Between the trimmed V and J ends, which lost 0 bases and 2 bases, there was a span of 4 bases. The germline CDR1 and CDR2 sequences are SGHDN and FVKESK. CDR3 nucleotides: TGTGCCAGCAGCCAAGAAAGGAACTATGGCTACACCTTC. It is translated as CASSQERNYGYTF. Full variable domain (remainder filled in from reference TRBV14 and TRBJ1-2): EAGVTQFPSHSVIEKGQTVTLRCDPISGHDNLYWYRRVMGKEIKFLLHFVKESKQDESGMPNNRFLAERTGGTYSTLKVQPAELEDSGVYFCASSQERNYGYTFGSGTRLTVV.

This clonotype came up many times. This chain joins TRBV28 and TRBJ2-1, with 8 positions matching TRBD1. This CDR3 has 15 residues. Germline CDR1 MDHEN, CDR2 SYDVKM. V dropped 2 bases and J dropped 6; count of bases not matched to a gene: 6. This CDR3 is CASSLQGAPSNEQFF. The CDR3 DNA reads as TGTGCCAGCAGTTTACAGGGGGCCCCCTCCAATGAGCAGTTCTTC.

This clonotype was seen ten or more times. The chain combines TRBV12-3 or TRBV12-4 with TRBJ1-2, with 8 bases fitting TRBD1. CDR3 size: 16 residues. V trimming: 5 bases; J trimming: 2 bases; junction bases outside the gene matches: 10. The CDR3 region has the DNA TGTGCCAGCAGTCCCCGGGACAGGAAAGACAACTATGGCTACACCTTC. This codes for CASSPRDRKDNYGYTF.

Ten or more counts support this clonotype. This chain links TRBV5-1 with TRBJ1-1; D unresolved. From germline, CDR1 is SGHRS and CDR2 YFSETQ. V dropped 5 bases and J dropped 4 bases, with 9 bases sitting between them. This CDR3 has 12 residues. The DNA for the CDR3 is TGCGCCAGCAGACGGTATACCACTGAAGCTTTCTTT. Encoded protein: CASRRYTTEAFF.

In its sample, this clonotype was seen many times. The rearrangement links TRBV9 to TRBJ1-2, with 10 bases matching TRBD1. The CDR3 runs to 14 residues. Germline loops: CDR1 SGDLS, CDR2 YYNGEE. With 2 bases clipped from V and 7 bases from J, the junction kept 5 bases outside the gene matches. CDR3 residues: CASSVDRGRIGYTF. Here the CDR3 DNA reads TGTGCCAGCAGCGTCGACAGGGGGCGCATTGGCTACACCTTC.

This clonotype was counted only a few times. The J gene is TRBJ1-6, the V gene TRBV15, with D perhaps TRBD1 (5 bases). The length of the CDR3 is 9 residues. Germline lookup yields CDR1 LNHNV and CDR2 YYDKDF (reference sequence). The CDR3 protein is CGILGALHF. CDR3 DNA sequence: TGTGGAATCTTGGGGGCCCTCCACTTT.

This clonotype was detected many times. The rearrangement joins TRBV7-6 to TRBJ1-5; the D gene is possibly TRBD1 (5 bases). Trimming cost V 4 bases and J 5 bases, with 12 bases left between them. The CDR3 contains 14 residues. Germline V gives CDR1 SGHVS, CDR2 FNYEAQ. This chain's CDR3 is CASSSRTGDQPQHF. For the CDR3, the DNA is TGTGCCAGCAGCTCCCGCACAGGTGATCAGCCCCAGCATTTT.

This clonotype has ten or more counts. The chain carries TRBV6-5 and TRBJ1-4; 7 nucleotides align to TRBD1. Unmatched junction bases numbered 6, after V lost 2 bases and J lost 6 bases. In germline, CDR1 is MNHEY, CDR2 SVGAGI. This CDR3 region has 15 residues. In DNA form, the CDR3 reads TGTGCCAGCAGTTACACTTCAGGGGGGGATGAAAAACTGTTTTTT. It translates to CASSYTSGGDEKLFF.